This TCR beta chain stems from a study of Ad26.COV2.S vaccination and SARS-CoV-2 variants. About the study: Donor was assigned to the Ad26.COV2.S arm of trial COV1001. Findings of the study overall: People who got the vaccine or the placebo had similar non-spike TCR breadth. Total T cell responses may have been underestimated by the TCR breadth and depth analyses. Recipients given vaccine exceeded placebo recipients in spike-specific TCR breadth.

This CDR3 has 18 amino acids. Per germline, CDR1 MNHEY and CDR2 SMNVEV (reference sequence). J lost 1 base, V lost 10 bases, and 12 bases had no gene match. Indicated treatment: approximately 18 received Ad26.COV2.S at low or high dose, single or two shots; 5 received placebo; per-sample allocation not given. Sampling took place 63 days after the first vaccine or placebo injection. Profiled with immunoSEQ multiplex PCR; TCRdb holds only in-frame clones, not every one. The repertoire holds about 280,000 clones, around 87% seen once, with around 3.5% in the top ten. Comments on this clone: Antigen unknown.

The chain uses TRBV27 and TRBJ2-3; 15 positions match TRBD2. The clonotype comes from a person between 18 and 60 years old who received the Ad26.COV2.S COVID-19 vaccine or a placebo. The material was peripheral blood, obtained in a trial of Ad26.COV2.S vaccine versus placebo. CDR3 amino acids: CAIAQGTSGRMGTDTQYF. CDR3 DNA sequence: TGTGCCATCGCCCAAGGGACTAGCGGGAGGATGGGCACAGATACGCAGTATTTT.